The rows below give T cell receptor beta chains drawn from one sample of a study of OX40 agonist ivuxolimab in advanced cancers. Clones were read by immunoSEQ multiplex PCR, and TCRdb kept only the in-frame ones, dropping some. Counted here are approximately 99,000 clones, less than 95% occurring once; the ten biggest clones make up under 0.85%. This specimen was CD4+ or CD8+ T cells sorted from blood, taken in a trial of the OX40 agonist ivuxolimab. The source is an adult with an advanced solid tumor such as melanoma, head and neck, liver or kidney cancer. The CDR3 runs from the conserved cysteine through the conserved F or W. A D gene is named only where the DNA matches it firmly. The size entry is marked missing in some rows and otherwise reads once, few, many or a size class.

d_call	v_call	j_call	clone_size	cdr3_aa	cdr3_nt
TRBD1	TRBV6-1	TRBJ2-5	.	CASSQIQGALETQYF	TGTGCCAGCAGTCAAATACAGGGGGCTTTAGAGACCCAGTACTTC
.	TRBV15	TRBJ2-3	.	CATSRGGLGTQYF	TGTGCCACCAGCAGAGGGGGCCTGGGAACGCAGTATTTT
.	TRBV9	TRBJ2-2	.	CASSGTRWDTGELFF	TGTGCCAGCAGCGGGACAAGGTGGGACACCGGGGAGCTGTTTTTT
TRBD1	TRBV30	TRBJ2-1	.	CAWGGNIPGQGRYEQFF	TGTGCCTGGGGTGGGAATATCCCGGGACAGGGGCGTTATGAGCAGTTCTTC
.	TRBV5-1	TRBJ2-7	.	CASSLGQGQGEQYF	TGCGCCAGCAGCTTGGGGCAGGGCCAGGGCGAGCAGTACTTC
TRBD2	TRBV27	TRBJ2-1	.	CASSSSSGRPSYNEQFF	TGTGCCAGCAGTTCCTCTAGCGGGAGGCCCTCCTACAATGAGCAGTTCTTC
.	TRBV29-1	TRBJ2-1	.	CSVEWAYNEQFF	TGCAGCGTTGAGTGGGCTTACAATGAGCAGTTCTTC
TRBD2	TRBV6-6	TRBJ2-2	.	CATQSGGGNTGELFF	TGTGCCACCCAGTCGGGCGGGGGGAACACCGGGGAGCTGTTTTTT
TRBD1	TRBV2	TRBJ2-3	.	CASRGGQGASDTQYF	TGTGCCAGCAGAGGGGGACAGGGGGCGTCGGATACGCAGTATTTT
.	TRBV30	TRBJ2-3	.	CAWAPGNTDTQYF	TGTGCCTGGGCTCCGGGGAACACAGATACGCAGTATTTT
.	TRBV4-2	TRBJ1-4	.	CASSQDPPATNEKLFF	TGTGCCAGCAGCCAAGACCCCCCCGCAACTAATGAAAAACTGTTTTTT
TRBD2	TRBV6-1	TRBJ2-1	.	CASSALAGRLSYNEQFF	TGTGCCAGCAGTGCTCTAGCGGGGCGTCTTTCCTACAATGAGCAGTTCTTC
TRBD1	TRBV27	TRBJ1-5	.	CASSSGQGRNQPQHF	TGTGCCAGCAGCTCAGGACAGGGTCGGAATCAGCCCCAGCATTTT
TRBD1	TRBV6-5	TRBJ1-2	.	CASSPGQGRRGYTF	TGTGCCAGCAGCCCCGGACAGGGTCGGCGGGGCTACACCTTC
.	TRBV30	TRBJ1-4	.	CAWSAQGKGANEKLFF	TGTGCCTGGAGCGCACAGGGCAAGGGGGCTAATGAAAAACTGTTTTTT
.	TRBV5-3	TRBJ2-7	few	CFFRSSYEQYF	TGTTTCTTCAGGAGCTCCTACGAGCAGTACTTC
TRBD2	TRBV19	TRBJ2-2	.	CASSPPGGAGTSGPPNTGELFF	TGTGCCAGTAGTCCGCCGGGTGGAGCCGGGACTAGCGGGCCGCCTAACACCGGGGAGCTGTTTTTT
TRBD2	TRBV11-2	TRBJ2-7	.	CASSFSREHHEQYF	TGTGCCAGCAGCTTTTCGCGGGAGCACCACGAGCAGTACTTC
.	TRBV6-1	TRBJ1-2	.	CASSQLYGYTF	TGTGCCAGCAGTCAACTCTATGGCTACACCTTC
TRBD1	TRBV19	TRBJ1-1	.	CASKRLQGAYYTEAFF	TGTGCCAGTAAGAGGTTACAGGGGGCGTATTACACTGAAGCTTTCTTT
.	TRBV2	TRBJ2-3	.	CASTQDLGDTQYF	TGTGCCAGCACCCAGGACTTGGGAGATACGCAGTATTTT
.	TRBV28	TRBJ2-1	.	CASSPSSYNEQFF	TGTGCCAGCAGTCCGAGCTCCTACAATGAGCAGTTCTTC
TRBD1	TRBV29-1	TRBJ2-3	.	CSVRPGTGQDTQYF	TGCAGCGTTCGTCCAGGGACAGGACAAGATACGCAGTATTTT
.	TRBV27	TRBJ1-1	.	CASSRLIGTGMNTEAFF	TGTGCCAGCAGTAGATTGATTGGGACGGGGATGAACACTGAAGCTTTCTTT
TRBD1	TRBV2	TRBJ2-7	.	CASMRQGYEQYF	TGTGCCAGCATGAGACAGGGCTACGAGCAGTACTTC
TRBD1	TRBV15	TRBJ2-5	.	CATSRGRGQETQYF	TGTGCCACCAGCAGAGGCAGGGGGCAAGAGACCCAGTACTTC
TRBD1	TRBV19	TRBJ2-7	.	CASSPGQGNYEQYF	TGTGCCAGTAGTCCGGGACAGGGGAACTACGAGCAGTACTTC
.	TRBV19	TRBJ2-1	.	CASSRDNYNEQFF	TGTGCCAGTAGTAGGGACAACTACAATGAGCAGTTCTTC
.	TRBV19	TRBJ1-2	.	CASSPQAATGYTF	TGTGCCAGTAGTCCTCAGGCAGCGACTGGCTACACCTTC
.	TRBV6-6	TRBJ1-1	.	CASTSQMNTEAFF	TGTGCCAGCACCTCCCAGATGAACACTGAAGCTTTCTTT
.	TRBV6-1	TRBJ1-6	once	CASSEPQTRASNSPLHF	TGTGCCAGCAGTGAGCCCCAGACGAGGGCTAGCAATTCACCCCTCCACTTT
TRBD1	TRBV5-1	TRBJ2-3	.	CASSTGQSTDTQYF	TGCGCCAGCAGCACGGGACAGTCCACAGATACGCAGTATTTT
TRBD1	TRBV10-3	TRBJ1-5	.	CAISDIGGIEPQHF	TGTGCCATCAGTGACATAGGGGGCATAGAGCCCCAGCATTTT
TRBD1	TRBV13	TRBJ2-1	.	CASSGDRAYNEQFF	TGTGCCAGCAGCGGGGACAGGGCGTACAATGAGCAGTTCTTC
.	TRBV10-3	TRBJ1-3	.	CATQGISGNTIYF	TGTGCCACCCAGGGGATCTCTGGAAACACCATATATTTT
.	TRBV7-3	TRBJ2-7	few	CASSQGPEQYF	TGTGCCAGCAGTCAAGGACCGGAGCAGTACTTC
.	TRBV29-1	TRBJ1-4	.	CSASGANEKLFF	TGCAGCGCCTCCGGAGCTAATGAAAAACTGTTTTTT
.	TRBV10-3	TRBJ1-2	.	CAIGGTTGYTF	TGTGCCATTGGGGGGACAACTGGCTACACCTTC
TRBD1	TRBV9	TRBJ2-5	.	CASSVTDRGETQYF	TGTGCCAGCAGCGTAACGGACAGGGGAGAGACCCAGTACTTC
TRBD2	TRBV5-4	TRBJ2-5	.	CASSLGLAAQETQYF	TGTGCCAGCAGCTTGGGCCTAGCGGCACAAGAGACCCAGTACTTC
.	TRBV5-3	TRBJ2-3	.	CARSPPPADTQYF	TGTGCCAGAAGTCCTCCCCCAGCAGATACGCAGTATTTT
.	TRBV7-6	TRBJ1-3	.	CASSQYAGDRNTIYF	TGTGCCAGCAGCCAGTACGCAGGGGATCGAAACACCATATATTTT
TRBD1	TRBV5-4	TRBJ1-2	.	CASSEGQVGGYTF	TGTGCCAGCAGCGAGGGACAGGTGGGTGGCTACACCTTC
.	TRBV10-1	TRBJ2-7	.	CASSVSPSGEQYF	TGCGCCAGCAGTGTGTCCCCGTCGGGAGAGCAGTACTTC
.	TRBV7-9	TRBJ2-5	.	CASSLNSQETQYF	TGTGCCAGCAGCTTAAACAGCCAAGAGACCCAGTACTTC
.	TRBV14	TRBJ2-3	.	CASSHPTDTQYF	TGTGCCAGCAGCCACCCCACAGATACGCAGTATTTT